The entry that follows covers one T cell receptor (beta chain) sequence. Its specificity is unknown. The sequenced fragment ends 3 residues before the CDR3 boundary, so the rest is inferred from the germline J gene. CVID meant reduced serum IgG, IgA and/or IgM plus specific antibody deficiency. Donors gave roughly 4.5 to 8.5 ml heparinized peripheral whole blood. The sample is drawn from a study of T cell clonality in common variable immunodeficiency. V lost 7 bases, J lost 5 bases, and 14 bases lay in between. This CDR3 region has 13 residues. CDR1 SNHLY and CDR2 FYNNEI come from the germline V gene. Findings and caveats of the study: Reportedly, TCR beta sequences from common variable immunodeficiency showed fewer deletions and N-nucleotide insertions.

Repertoires were generated with immunoSEQ multiplex PCR, while TCRdb's copy carries only in-frame clones and drops some. Listed for the sample are around 40,000 clones, none seen a single time. This TCR was recovered from a human donor with common variable immunodeficiency. The sequencing sample was made of peripheral blood mononuclear cells. This sequence joins TRBV2 and TRBJ2-5, with a possible D match to TRBD1 (6 bases). The CDR3 is CASILQGRETQYF. The covered CDR3 bases are TGTGCCAGCATCCTACAGGGCCGGGAGACC. Full variable domain (remainder filled in from reference TRBV2 and TRBJ2-5): EPEVTQTPSHQVTQMGQEVILRCVPISNHLYFYWYRQILGQKVEFLVSFYNNEISEKSEIFDDQFSVERPDGSNFTLKIRSTKLEDSAMYFCASILQGRETQYFGPGTRLLVL.